The 14 T cell receptor beta chains below all came from one sample that was sequenced in a study of blood T cells in healthy people across ages. Primed by a sample-barcoded 5' primer and a J-beta primer mix, a second PCR proceeded for about 7 to 12 cycles. TCRdb reanalysed the 5' RACE reads using MiXCR and keeps one entry per CDR3 protein. The sample gives about 1.4 million distinct CDR3 sequences, approximately 60% of which show up once; more than 6% is in the top ten. Sequences were obtained from blood. Every receptor here comes from a man younger than 35 in good health.

The sample holds many counts of this clonotype. The chain carries TRBV7-9 and TRBJ2-7; D remains unclear. Trimming took off 1 base at V and 4 bases at J, with 5 bases between the two ends. CDR1 and CDR2 (germline): SEHNR, FQNEAQ (reference sequence). The CDR3 extends over 12 amino acids. CDR3 protein: CASSLVGYEQYF. Written as DNA, the CDR3 is TGTGCCAGCAGCTTAGTAGGTTACGAGCAGTACTTC.

V and J are TRBV27 and TRBJ2-1; no definite D call. V lost 1 base, J lost 8 bases, and 15 bases lay in between. The CDR3 is 15 amino acids. Germline values: CDR1 MNHEY, CDR2 SMNVEV (reference sequence). This CDR3 is CASSLLLGMVDEQFF. The CDR3 region has the DNA TGTGCCAGCAGTTTATTGCTAGGGATGGTCGATGAGCAGTTCTTC.

This clonotype was seen a handful of times. The chain combines TRBV6-2 or TRBV6-3 with TRBJ2-3; D perhaps matches TRBD1 (6 bases). CDR1 and CDR2 from the germline V gene are MNHEY and SVGEGT. The V end lost 5 bases, the J end lost 3 bases, and 15 bases lay between the germline ends. The CDR3 length is 15 residues. CDR3 sequence reads: CASSAGQQTTDTQYF. The CDR3 DNA reads as TGTGCCAGCAGTGCCGGACAGCAAACTACAGATACGCAGTATTTT.

V is TRBV5-8 and J is TRBJ2-7; 7 bases line up with TRBD1. J gave up 4 bases and V 2 bases, and 9 bases lay outside the gene matches. CDR1 is SGHTS, CDR2 YDEGEE, per germline. The CDR3 loop spans 15 amino acids. CDR3 sequence (DNA): TGTGCCAGCAGCTTTAGACAGGGCACCACTTACGAGCAGTACTTC. This gives the protein CASSFRQGTTYEQYF.

This chain joins TRBV4-1 and TRBJ2-1, with D possibly being TRBD2 (5 bases). Germline V lookup: CDR1 MGHRA, CDR2 YSYEKL. Trimming took off 4 bases at V and 10 bases at J, with 17 bases between the two ends. The CDR3 is made up of 14 amino acids. The CDR3 loop reads CASSLTPGENEQFF. CDR3 DNA sequence: TGCGCCAGCAGCCTCACCCCCGGGGAGAACGAGCAGTTCTTC.

This clonotype was seen repeatedly, ten times or more. Compared with germline, one end of the junction differs, possibly owing to a read error. V usage is TRBV7-2 and J usage is TRBJ2-7; D tentatively reads TRBD1 or TRBD2 (5 bases each). The CDR3 contains 14 residues. CDR1 and CDR2 (germline): SGHTA, FQGNSA. The CDR3 coding sequence is TGCGCCAGCAGCCCCCGGGACGGCTCCTACGAGCAGTACTTC. Residues: CASSPRDGSYEQYF. Based on the CDR3 plus reference TRBV7-2 and TRBJ2-7, the full variable domain is GAGVSQSPSNKVTEKGKDVELRCDPISGHTALYWYRQSLGQGLEFLIYFQGNSAPDKSGLPSDRFSAERTGGSVSTLTIQRTQQEDSAVYLCASSPRDGSYEQYFGPGTRLTVT.

This clonotype has a handful of counts. The V and J genes are TRBV20-1 and TRBJ2-1; 9 nucleotides line up with TRBD2. The V segment lost 6 bases and the J segment 8 bases; nucleotides outside the gene matches: 8. CDR3 size: 13 residues. CDR1 is DFQATT and CDR2 is SNEGSKA in the germline V gene (reference sequence). The CDR3: CSASSGSRDEQFF. The CDR3 region has the DNA TGCAGTGCAAGTAGCGGGAGTCGTGATGAGCAGTTCTTC.

The chain employs TRBV14 and TRBJ2-1; maybe TRBD1 (5 bases). The last part of the DNA fits TRBJ2-7 better; the J call may be wrong. The CDR3 extends over 16 amino acids. Germline V gene data show CDR1 as SGHDN and CDR2 as FVKESK. CDR3 bases: TGTGCCAGCAGCCGGGGCGGAACCCAGTCCTACAATGAGCAGTACTTC. Residues: CASSRGGTQSYNEQYF.

V usage is TRBV6-1 and J usage is TRBJ2-7; 8 positions match TRBD2. The CDR3 contains 20 residues. The V and J ends lost 5 bases and 4 bases, in that order; junction bases with no gene match: 25. CDR1 MNHNS and CDR2 SASEGT come from the germline V gene. The CDR3 bases are TGTGCCAGCAGTCCAGGCCCCCCGGGCGATGGAACTAGCGGTCTTTACGAGCAGTACTTC. Protein: CASSPGPPGDGTSGLYEQYF.

The chain employs TRBV7-8 and TRBJ2-4, with D possibly matching TRBD2 (6 bases). Germline CDR1 reads SGHVS; CDR2 reads FQNEAQ. The length of the CDR3 is 16 residues. The V and J ends lost 1 base and 0 bases respectively, with 10 bases between them. The CDR3 is CASSLEGSGAKNIQYF. CDR3 in DNA: TGTGCCAGCAGCTTAGAGGGTAGCGGAGCCAAAAACATTCAGTACTTC. The entire variable domain, with the rest obtained from reference TRBV7-8 and TRBJ2-4, is as follows: GAGVSQSPRYKVAKRGQDVALRCDPISGHVSLFWYQQALGQGPEFLTYFQNEAQLDKSGLPSDRFFAERPEGSVSTLKIQRTQQEDSAVYLCASSLEGSGAKNIQYFGAGTRLSVL.

This clonotype was seen only once. V and J are TRBV20-1 and TRBJ2-1, with TRBD2 identical over 10 bases. V lost 1 base to trimming and J lost 5 bases; unmatched junction nucleotides: 5. Looked up from germline, CDR1 is DFQATT and CDR2 is SNEGSKA (reference sequence). The CDR3 is 15 amino acids. DNA for the CDR3: TGCAGTGCTAGAGTAGCGGGGGGCTCTCACAATGAGCAGTTCTTC. It yields the protein CSARVAGGSHNEQFF.

The genes are TRBV10-3 and TRBJ2-1, with D perhaps matching TRBD1 (5 bases). The CDR3 is 15 residues long. The germline CDR1 and CDR2 sequences are ENHRY and SYGVKD. The V and J ends lost 6 bases and 5 bases respectively, with 17 bases between them. Written as DNA, the CDR3 is TGTGCCATCAGCTACAGGTTTACCCCAGACAATGAGCAGTTCTTC. Encoded protein: CAISYRFTPDNEQFF.

Only a few counts were recorded for this clonotype. The chain combines TRBV29-1 with TRBJ2-7; 7 bases map to TRBD1. The germline CDR1 and CDR2 sequences are SQVTM and ANQGSEA. The CDR3 has 15 residues. The junction had 8 bases not matched to a gene; V was cut back by 3 bases and J by 0 bases. The CDR3 region is CSVEKQGPFSYEQYF. CDR3 coding DNA: TGCAGCGTTGAGAAACAGGGGCCCTTCTCCTACGAGCAGTACTTC.

On this clonotype itself: This may stem from a read error, because a much larger clone lies one nucleotide away. The DNA of the CDR3 is TGTGCCAGCAGCAAAGCATGGCACCGGCCACAAGAGACCCAGTACTTC. It specifies CASSKAWHRPQETQYF. V is TRBV21-1 and J is TRBJ2-5. TRBV21-1 is annotated as a pseudogene. The CDR3 length is 16 residues.